Below, 13 T cell receptor beta chains from the same sample are listed, as sequenced in a study of blood T cell repertoires in COVID-19. The protocol was immunoSEQ multiplex PCR, while the TCRdb copy is restricted to in-frame clones and leaves out a portion. The sample includes 270,000 or so clones, about 89% seen only once; the top ten take about 4.2%. The specimen sequenced was peripheral blood. These receptors came from a man aged 35 to 55 with acute or convalescent COVID-19.

V usage is TRBV5-1 and J usage is TRBJ2-7, with 10 nucleotides matching TRBD1. The germline V gene encodes CDR1 SGHRS and CDR2 YFSETQ. The V and J ends lost 3 bases and 5 bases, in that order; junction bases with no gene match: 11. This CDR3 contains 16 residues. The CDR3 bases are TGCGCCAGCAGCTCGGCCGGGACAGGGGATTTAAACGAGCAGTACTTC. Protein: CASSSAGTGDLNEQYF.

The chain joins TRBV20-1 to TRBJ1-2; 7 positions match TRBD1. J was trimmed by 5 bases and V by 3 bases; bases with no gene match: 3. The CDR3 has 12 residues. CDR1 and CDR2 (germline): DFQATT, SNEGSKA (reference sequence). Here the CDR3 DNA reads TGCAGTGCTAGTCCAGGGGGGTATGGCTACACCTTC. It is translated as CSASPGGYGYTF.

V is TRBV27 and J is TRBJ1-1; D might be TRBD1 (5 bases). V shed 1 base and J shed 4 bases, with 10 bases lying between them. The CDR3 has 14 residues. Germline loops: CDR1 MNHEY, CDR2 SMNVEV (reference sequence). CDR3 region: CASSLFKGITEAFF. CDR3 nucleotides: TGTGCCAGCAGTTTATTCAAGGGGATCACTGAAGCTTTCTTT.

The chain combines TRBV12-5 with TRBJ2-3, with 8 bases aligning to TRBD1. Trimming cost V 6 bases and J 2 bases; bases outside gene matches: 13. CDR3 size: 17 residues. Germline CDR1 is LGHNT and CDR2 is FRNRAP. The CDR3 coding sequence is TGTGCTAGTGGATTTCTCCGGACAGGGAATCCCACAGATACGCAGTATTTT. This codes for CASGFLRTGNPTDTQYF.

The chain carries TRBV3-1 (or the pseudogene TRBV3-2) and TRBJ1-1; D is perhaps TRBD1 (6 bases). The CDR3 spans 11 residues. The germline V gene encodes CDR1 LGHDT and CDR2 YNNKEL (reference sequence). The V end was cut by 5 bases, the J end by 8 bases, with 9 bases between. The CDR3 sequence: CASSKQGEAFF. The CDR3 DNA sequence: TGTGCCAGCAGCAAACAGGGCGAAGCTTTCTTT.

The V gene is TRBV5-1, the J gene TRBJ1-2; 7 bases match TRBD1. Germline V gene data show CDR1 as SGHRS and CDR2 as YFSETQ. V dropped 1 base and J dropped 9; count of bases not matched to a gene: 3. This CDR3 has 12 amino acids. In DNA, the CDR3 is TGCGCCAGCAGCTTGTTACAGGGGAGCTACACCTTC. It encodes CASSLLQGSYTF.

This clone was seen just once. The chain has TRBV5-1 and TRBJ2-7, with 7 bases identical to TRBD1. This CDR3 has 14 amino acids. The V segment lost 4 bases and the J segment 1 base; nucleotides outside the gene matches: 5. CDR1 is SGHRS, CDR2 YFSETQ, per germline. CDR3 in amino acids: CASSPPTGSYEQYF. For the CDR3, the DNA is TGCGCCAGCAGCCCTCCGACAGGGTCCTACGAGCAGTACTTC.

In the case of this clone: The junction shows a germline mismatch at one end, possibly a read error. The chain employs TRBV6-5 and TRBJ1-2; D not certain. This CDR3 is built from 13 residues. CDR1 MNHEY and CDR2 SVGAGI come from the germline V gene. The CDR3 sequence: CASRPGFDYGYTF. The DNA of the CDR3 is TGTGCCAGCAGACCTGGTTTCGACTACGGCTACACCTTC.

V gene TRBV5-1 combines with J gene TRBJ2-1; D gene ambiguous. This CDR3 region has 16 residues. CDR1 is SGHRS and CDR2 is YFSETQ in the germline V gene. The V end lost 2 bases, the J end lost 0 bases, and 12 bases lay between the germline ends. Written as DNA, the CDR3 is TGCGCCAGCAGCTTCCTCAGTCCCAGCTCCTACAATGAGCAGTTCTTC. Protein sequence: CASSFLSPSSYNEQFF.

V is TRBV5-1 and J is TRBJ1-2; unclear D gene. The CDR3 totals 12 residues. V was clipped by 4 bases and J by 4 bases, with 8 bases between them. Germline lookup yields CDR1 SGHRS and CDR2 YFSETQ. The CDR3 is CASSPFLYGYTF. The CDR3 DNA follows: TGCGCCAGCAGCCCCTTCCTCTATGGCTACACCTTC.

The chain is built from TRBV21-1 and TRBJ2-7; the table's D call, TRBD2, has no DNA check behind it. TRBV21-1 constitutes a pseudogene. The CDR3 covers 18 residues. CDR3: CASSKGGLAAPSSYEQYF. The CDR3 nucleotides are TGTGCCAGCAGCAAAGGAGGACTAGCGGCCCCGAGCTCCTACGAGCAGTACTTC.

J is TRBJ2-3 and V is TRBV4-2; 7 nucleotides line up with TRBD1. Germline lookup yields CDR1 LGHNA and CDR2 YNFKEQ. The CDR3 extends over 14 amino acids. V was clipped by 1 base and J by 4 bases; unmatched bases: 2. This chain's CDR3 is CASSQGTGSDTQYF. CDR3 DNA sequence: TGTGCCAGCAGCCAAGGGACAGGTTCAGATACGCAGTATTTT.

The V call is TRBV2, the J call TRBJ1-4, with TRBD1 as a possible D gene (5 bases). The germline gives CDR1 SNHLY, CDR2 FYNNEI. This CDR3 has 15 residues. Trimming took off 1 base at V and 4 bases at J, with 10 bases between the two ends. The CDR3 loop reads CASSEERGINEKLFF. CDR3 sequence (DNA): TGTGCCAGCAGTGAAGAGCGGGGCATTAATGAAAAACTGTTTTTT.